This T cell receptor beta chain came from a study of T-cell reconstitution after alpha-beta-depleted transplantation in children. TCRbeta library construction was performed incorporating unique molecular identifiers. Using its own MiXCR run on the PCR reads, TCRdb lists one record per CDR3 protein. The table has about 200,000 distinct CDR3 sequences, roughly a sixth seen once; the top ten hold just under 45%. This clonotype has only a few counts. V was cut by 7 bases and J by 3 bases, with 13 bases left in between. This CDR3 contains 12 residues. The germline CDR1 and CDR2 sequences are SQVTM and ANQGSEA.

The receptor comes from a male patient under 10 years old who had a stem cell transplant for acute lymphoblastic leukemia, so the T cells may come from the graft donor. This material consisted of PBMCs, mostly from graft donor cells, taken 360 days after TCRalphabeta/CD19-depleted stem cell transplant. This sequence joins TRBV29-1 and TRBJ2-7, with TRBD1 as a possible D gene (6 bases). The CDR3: CSAATGIYEQYF. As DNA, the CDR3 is TGCAGCGCCGCGACAGGTATCTACGAGCAGTACTTC.